These 18 T cell receptor beta chains were all obtained from the same sample, sequenced in a study of PD-L1 blockade in urothelial cancer. Assay used: immunoSEQ multiplex PCR; TCRdb lists only in-frame clones, some missing. The sample has 30,000 or so clones, 75% to 90% seen once. Sample: PBMCs, taken around atezolizumab (anti-PD-L1) treatment. The receptors here all came from a man aged 50 to 59 with urothelial cancer.

V gene TRBV11-3 combines with J gene TRBJ2-1, with D perhaps TRBD2 (6 bases). Trimming took off 4 bases at V and 9 bases at J, with 13 bases between the two ends. The V gene's germline CDR1 is SGHNT and CDR2 YENEEA. There are 13 residues in the CDR3. The CDR3 is CASSSPSVVEQFF. The CDR3 DNA reads as TGTGCCAGCAGCTCCCCTAGCGTAGTTGAGCAGTTCTTC.

The chain carries TRBV5-5 and TRBJ1-2; the D gene is possibly TRBD1 (5 bases). Looked up from germline, CDR1 is SGHKS and CDR2 is YYEKEE (reference sequence). Trimming left V 0 bases short and J 4 bases short, with 13 bases between. The CDR3 runs 15 residues. CDR3 DNA sequence: TGTGCCAGCAGCTTGGGATCGACAGCTGCCTATGGCTACACCTTC. Translating gives CASSLGSTAAYGYTF.

V and J are TRBV7-2 and TRBJ1-2; 8 nucleotides agree with TRBD1. The CDR3 covers 15 residues. The V segment lost 5 bases and the J segment 1 base; nucleotides outside the gene matches: 6. The germline V gene encodes CDR1 SGHTA and CDR2 FQGNSA. Here the CDR3 DNA reads TGTGCCAGCAGCCTCGGACAGGGTCTTAACTATGGCTACACCTTC. Translated, it gives CASSLGQGLNYGYTF.

This clone was detected only a few times. The chain uses TRBV5-1 and TRBJ2-7; the match to TRBD1 covers 11 bases. V was clipped by 2 bases and J by 3 bases; unmatched bases: 1. Per germline, CDR1 SGHRS and CDR2 YFSETQ. The CDR3 has 14 amino acids. CDR3 bases: TGCGCCAGCAGCTTTGGGACAGGGGGCTACGAGCAGTACTTC. Translated: CASSFGTGGYEQYF.

This clone was detected once. The chain couples TRBV18 to TRBJ1-1, with a possible D match to TRBD1 (6 bases). The CDR3 totals 15 residues. CDR1 is KGHSH and CDR2 is LQKENI in the germline V gene. Trimming shortened V by 1 base and J by 0 bases, and 9 bases separated the two germline ends. This CDR3 is CASSPLQGMNTEAFF. Here the CDR3 DNA reads TGTGCCAGCTCACCACTTCAGGGGATGAACACTGAAGCTTTCTTT.

V usage is TRBV7-6 and J usage is TRBJ2-2; 7 nucleotides align to TRBD2. The CDR3 contains 14 residues. The ends lost 4 bases at V and 4 bases at J; junction bases unmatched: 3. Germline-derived CDR1 and CDR2 are SGHVS and FNYEAQ. DNA for the CDR3: TGTGCCAGCAGCTCGGGGGGAGGCACCGGGGAGCTGTTTTTT. As protein: CASSSGGGTGELFF.

This clone turned up a few times. The rearrangement links TRBV30 to TRBJ2-1; TRBD2 aligns across 9 bases. CDR1 is GTSNPN, CDR2 SVGIG, per germline (reference sequence). The CDR3 contains 17 residues. The J segment lost 1 base and the V segment lost 0 bases, leaving 7 bases of the junction unmatched. CDR3 sequence reads: CAWSVLAGPPSYNEQFF. The DNA for the CDR3 is TGTGCCTGGAGTGTGCTAGCGGGACCTCCATCCTACAATGAGCAGTTCTTC.

The rearrangement links TRBV5-6 to TRBJ1-2; 7 bases align to TRBD1. The trim removed 3 bases at V and 9 bases at J, leaving 5 bases unmatched. The germline V gene encodes CDR1 SGHDT and CDR2 YYEEEE. The CDR3 consists of 12 residues. The CDR3 region is CASSSYRGSYTF. The DNA for the CDR3 is TGTGCCAGCAGCTCCTACAGGGGTAGCTACACCTTC. The whole variable domain, filled in from reference TRBV5-6 and TRBJ1-2, reads DAGVTQSPTHLIKTRGQQVTLRCSPKSGHDTVSWYQQALGQGPQFIFQYYEEEERQRGNFPDRFSGHQFPNYSSELNVNALLLGDSALYLCASSSYRGSYTFGSGTRLTVV.

This clone was found once. The chain carries TRBV5-1 and TRBJ2-2, with 8 bases matching TRBD2. Trimming at V came to 7 bases and at J to 2 bases, leaving 7 bases not matched to a gene. There are 15 residues in the CDR3. The germline CDR1 and CDR2 sequences are SGHRS and YFSETQ. The DNA for the CDR3 is TGCGCCAGCGGACCGGGACTAGGCAACACCGGGGAGCTGTTTTTT. Translating gives CASGPGLGNTGELFF.

The V and J genes are TRBV6-6 and TRBJ1-2, with TRBD1 as a possible D gene (6 bases). CDR3 length equals 13 residues. CDR1 and CDR2 (germline): MNHNY, SVGAGI (reference sequence). Trimming cost V 6 bases and J 8 bases, with 16 bases left between them. CDR3 nucleotide sequence: TGTGCCAGCAGCGAAAGGGGGGGCGGAGGCTACACCTTC. This codes for CASSERGGGGYTF.

The rearrangement uses TRBV4-1 and TRBJ2-7; D is possibly TRBD2 (5 bases). Germline lookup yields CDR1 MGHRA and CDR2 YSYEKL. CDR3 length: 16 residues. Trimming left V 0 bases short and J 0 bases short, with 12 bases between. CDR3 in DNA: TGCGCCAGCAGCCAAGAAGGTATCGGGGACTCCTACGAGCAGTACTTC. It codes for CASSQEGIGDSYEQYF.

V and J are TRBV29-1 and TRBJ1-2; D is perhaps TRBD1 (5 bases). V lost 7 bases and J 7 bases, leaving 10 bases between the germline ends. This CDR3 has 10 residues. Germline V gives CDR1 SQVTM, CDR2 ANQGSEA. CDR3 DNA sequence: TGCAGCGCCTGGGGGGTTGGCTACACCTTC. Residues: CSAWGVGYTF. Full variable domain (outside the CDR3, taken from reference TRBV29-1 and TRBJ1-2): SAVISQKPSRDICQRGTSLTIQCQVDSQVTMMFWYRQQPGQSLTLIATANQGSEATYESGFVIDKFPISRPNLTFSTLTVSNMSPEDSSIYLCSAWGVGYTFGSGTRLTVV.

In this sample, this clone turned up a few times. This chain uses TRBV6-5 with TRBJ2-3; TRBD2 matches 9 bases. CDR1 is MNHEY and CDR2 is SVGAGI in the germline V gene. The length of the CDR3 is 14 residues. V lost 5 bases and J lost 6; bases outside the gene matches: 6. Written as DNA, the CDR3 is TGTGCCAGCAGTAGCGGGGGGTACGGGGATACGCAGTATTTT. Translating it yields CASSSGGYGDTQYF.

J is TRBJ2-7 and V is TRBV18; D might be TRBD2 (5 bases). The V and J ends lost 5 bases and 0 bases respectively, with 5 bases between them. The CDR3 loop spans 12 amino acids. From germline, CDR1 is KGHSH and CDR2 LQKENI. The CDR3 reads CASSGSSYEQYV. DNA of the CDR3: TGTGCCAGCTCAGGGAGCTCCTACGAGCAGTACGTC.

V is TRBV6-1 and J is TRBJ2-7; 10 nucleotides match TRBD2. Germline V CDR1 and CDR2: MNHNS, SASEGT. V was clipped by 6 bases and J by 6 bases; unmatched bases: 8. This CDR3 contains 14 residues. This chain's CDR3 is CASSLRVAGGEQYV. The DNA of the CDR3 is TGTGCCAGCAGCCTCCGGGTAGCGGGGGGCGAGCAGTACGTC.

This chain joins TRBV5-1 and TRBJ2-2; TRBD2 agrees at 12 bases. With V trimmed by 0 bases and J by 7 bases, 10 bases remained unmatched. The CDR3 is 18 residues long. The germline V gene encodes CDR1 SGHRS and CDR2 YFSETQ. Written as DNA, the CDR3 is TGCGCCAGCAGCTTGGTGACTAGCGGGAGTGGAGGTCGCGGGGAGCTGTTTTTT. This codes for CASSLVTSGSGGRGELFF.

The V and J genes are TRBV2 and TRBJ2-7; D gene ambiguous. The V end was cut by 1 base, the J end by 3 bases, with 13 bases between. The CDR3 has 15 residues. In germline, CDR1 is SNHLY, CDR2 FYNNEI. CDR3 bases: TGTGCCAGCAGTGAAGTCTGGCAGGCCTACTACGAGCAGTACTTC. Its protein product is CASSEVWQAYYEQYF.

This clone rates as medium-sized. For the CDR3, the DNA is TGTGCCAGCAGCTTAGCAGGGGGCCGGCCCCAGCATTTT. This gives the protein CASSLAGGRPQHF. This chain uses TRBV7-2 with TRBJ1-5; 7 bases are a match to TRBD1. V dropped 0 bases and J dropped 9; count of bases not matched to a gene: 2. In germline, CDR1 is SGHTA, CDR2 FQGNSA. CDR3 length: 13 residues. The variable domain in full, with the rest retrieved from reference TRBV7-2 and TRBJ1-5, is GAGVSQSPSNKVTEKGKDVELRCDPISGHTALYWYRQSLGQGLEFLIYFQGNSAPDKSGLPSDRFSAERTGGSVSTLTIQRTQQEDSAVYLCASSLAGGRPQHFGDGTRLSIL.